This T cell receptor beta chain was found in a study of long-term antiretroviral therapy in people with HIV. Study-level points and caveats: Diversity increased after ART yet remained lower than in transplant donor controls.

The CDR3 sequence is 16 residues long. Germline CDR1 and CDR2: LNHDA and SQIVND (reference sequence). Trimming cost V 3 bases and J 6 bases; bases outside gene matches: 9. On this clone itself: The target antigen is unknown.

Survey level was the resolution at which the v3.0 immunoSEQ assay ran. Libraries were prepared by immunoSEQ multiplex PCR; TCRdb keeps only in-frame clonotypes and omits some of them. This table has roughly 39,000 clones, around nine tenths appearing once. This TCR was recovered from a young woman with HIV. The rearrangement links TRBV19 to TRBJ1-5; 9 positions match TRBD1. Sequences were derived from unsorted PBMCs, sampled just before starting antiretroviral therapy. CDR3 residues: CASSMGPGQGPQPQHF. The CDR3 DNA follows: TGTGCCAGTAGTATGGGGCCGGGACAGGGTCCTCAGCCCCAGCATTTT.